The 26 T cell receptor beta chains given below trace back to one sample, sequenced in a study of beta chain features in type 1 diabetes. TCRB transcripts that were expressed got sequenced, as all of the isolated RNA had been reverse transcribed. Using immunoSEQ multiplex PCR, the repertoire was profiled, and TCRdb retains in-frame clones only, with some absent. The sample has fewer than 550,000 clones, about an eighth seen once. Sequencing was carried out using naive CD4+ T cells from blood. The receptors come from a woman between 18 and 29 years old in good health.

There are a few counts of this clone. This chain connects TRBV30 to TRBJ2-7, with 8 bases that match TRBD1. The germline V gene encodes CDR1 GTSNPN and CDR2 SVGIG (reference sequence). The junction had 6 bases not matched to a gene; V was cut back by 5 bases and J by 0 bases. The CDR3 is 14 amino acids. The CDR3 protein is CAWDRGGGSYEQYF. The CDR3 nucleotides are TGTGCCTGGGACAGGGGAGGTGGCTCCTACGAGCAGTACTTC.

This clone was observed a few times. V usage is TRBV20-1 and J usage is TRBJ2-7; D not resolved. Germline CDR1 reads DFQATT; CDR2 reads SNEGSKA (reference sequence). Trimming shortened V by 0 bases and J by 6 bases, and 6 bases separated the two germline ends. This CDR3 has 11 amino acids. This CDR3 is CSARDSGEQYV. For the CDR3, the DNA is TGCAGTGCTAGAGATTCCGGCGAGCAGTACGTC.

This clone was seen a few times. The chain employs TRBV7-2 and TRBJ2-7, with a possible D match to TRBD2 (6 bases). CDR1 SGHTA and CDR2 FQGNSA come from the germline V gene. The V and J ends lost 5 bases and 0 bases respectively, with 11 bases between them. The CDR3 totals 14 residues. CDR3 region: CASSGDGSSYEQYF. The CDR3 DNA sequence: TGTGCCAGCAGCGGAGACGGGAGCTCCTACGAGCAGTACTTC. Complete variable domain (other parts from reference TRBV7-2 and TRBJ2-7): GAGVSQSPSNKVTEKGKDVELRCDPISGHTALYWYRQSLGQGLEFLIYFQGNSAPDKSGLPSDRFSAERTGGSVSTLTIQRTQQEDSAVYLCASSGDGSSYEQYFGPGTRLTVT.

This clone was detected a few times. V and J are TRBV2 and TRBJ2-3; D possibly corresponds to TRBD2 (6 bases). Trimming stripped 1 base from V and 6 bases from J, with 20 bases between. The length of the CDR3 is 17 residues. Germline V gene sequence: CDR1 SNHLY, CDR2 FYNNEI. In DNA form, the CDR3 reads TGTGCCAGCAGTGAAGGATCGGGACTTAGGGATGGGGATACGCAGTATTTT. It codes for CASSEGSGLRDGDTQYF. Using reference TRBV2 and TRBJ2-3 for the parts outside the CDR3, the full variable domain is EPEVTQTPSHQVTQMGQEVILRCVPISNHLYFYWYRQILGQKVEFLVSFYNNEISEKSEIFDDQFSVERPDGSNFTLKIRSTKLEDSAMYFCASSEGSGLRDGDTQYFGPGTRLTVL.

The chain employs TRBV7-2 and TRBJ1-1; possible D gene TRBD1, 5 bases. V lost 1 base and J lost 0, with 12 bases in between. Germline CDR1 is SGHTA and CDR2 is FQGNSA. There are 16 residues in the CDR3. CDR3 bases: TGTGCCAGCAGCTTAGGAGGGGCGGGCCTGAACACTGAAGCTTTCTTT. This translates into CASSLGGAGLNTEAFF.

There are a few counts of this clone. The gene calls are TRBV21-1 and TRBJ2-1; the table's D call, TRBD2, has no DNA check behind it. TRBV21-1 is a recognized pseudogene. The length of the CDR3 is 14 residues. DNA for the CDR3: TGTGCCAGCAGCCACCCAAGGGCGGGTAATGAGCAGTTCTTC. This codes for CASSHPRAGNEQFF.

This clone was seen only a few times. This chain connects TRBV19 to TRBJ2-1; TRBD2 agrees at 9 bases. The trim removed 7 bases at V and 10 bases at J, leaving 14 bases unmatched. Germline CDR1 is LNHDA and CDR2 is SQIVND (reference sequence). The CDR3 consists of 15 residues. Here the CDR3 DNA reads TGTGCCAGTATTTTGACTAGCGGCAGCCCATTAGAGCAGTTCTTC. Translating it yields CASILTSGSPLEQFF.

This clone was picked up a small number of times. V usage is TRBV25-1 and J usage is TRBJ2-1, with a possible D match to TRBD2 (6 bases). CDR3 length equals 14 residues. Germline V gene data show CDR1 as MGHDK and CDR2 as SYGVNS. V dropped 6 bases and J dropped 6 bases, with 15 bases sitting between them. The CDR3 DNA is TGTGCCAGCAGAAGAGGAGGGTCGGGCAATGAGCAGTTCTTC. Its translation is CASRRGGSGNEQFF. The entire variable domain, with the rest obtained from reference TRBV25-1 and TRBJ2-1, is as follows: EADIYQTPRYLVIGTGKKITLECSQTMGHDKMYWYQQDPGMELHLIHYSYGVNSTEKGDLSSESTVSRIRTEHFPLTLESARPSHTSQYLCASRRGGSGNEQFFGPGTRLTVL.

This clone was detected only once. The J gene is TRBJ2-5, the V gene TRBV6-5; 9 nucleotides align to TRBD1. The V and J ends lost 6 bases and 1 base, in that order; junction bases with no gene match: 3. The CDR3 totals 14 residues. Germline CDR1 and CDR2: MNHEY and SVGAGI. The CDR3 region is CASSRDRVQETQYF. CDR3 coding DNA: TGTGCCAGCAGCCGGGACAGGGTCCAAGAGACCCAGTACTTC.

This clone has only a few counts. The chain combines TRBV9 with TRBJ1-2; tentative D call: TRBD1 (6 bases). CDR3 length: 15 residues. V lost 6 bases and J lost 2, with 17 bases in between. Germline values: CDR1 SGDLS, CDR2 YYNGEE. The CDR3 here is CASTTGQHANYGYTF. In nucleotides, the CDR3 is TGTGCCAGCACAACGGGACAACACGCCAACTATGGCTACACCTTC.

The chain combines TRBV2 with TRBJ1-2; D is uncertain. The germline V gene has CDR1 SNHLY and CDR2 FYNNEI. V lost 3 bases to trimming and J lost 7 bases, with 12 bases between them. The CDR3 spans 13 residues. This chain's CDR3 is CASSDKALGGYTF. The DNA for the CDR3 is TGTGCCAGCAGTGATAAGGCCCTAGGTGGCTACACCTTC.

This clone has a count of ten or more. The chain links TRBV30 to TRBJ2-6; D is unclear. V was shortened by 1 base and J by 0 bases, with 7 bases between the two germline ends. CDR3 length: 15 residues. Germline CDR1 is GTSNPN and CDR2 is SVGIG (reference sequence). The CDR3 here is CAWSDALSGANVLTF. The CDR3 DNA follows: TGTGCCTGGAGTGATGCCCTCTCTGGGGCCAACGTCCTGACTTTC.

The sample holds many counts of this clone. The chain couples TRBV14 to TRBJ2-5; 7 nucleotides line up with TRBD1. The CDR3 totals 16 residues. CDR1 and CDR2 from the germline V gene are SGHDN and FVKESK. After removal of 4 bases from V and 4 bases from J, the junction contained 12 bases not matched to a gene. The CDR3 spells CASSRSGTALGETQYF. Here the CDR3 DNA reads TGTGCCAGCAGCCGGTCCGGGACAGCACTGGGAGAGACCCAGTACTTC.

The V gene is TRBV5-1, the J gene TRBJ2-3; D is ambiguous. The CDR3 has 16 amino acids. Germline V CDR1 and CDR2: SGHRS, YFSETQ. Trimming stripped 2 bases from V and 3 bases from J, with 16 bases between. The CDR3 DNA follows: TGCGCCAGCAGCTTCAGTGCGGCCGCTTTTACAGATACGCAGTATTTT. As protein: CASSFSAAAFTDTQYF.

V gene TRBV28 combines with J gene TRBJ2-3; 7 bases are shared with TRBD2. The CDR3 runs to 13 residues. The germline V gene encodes CDR1 MDHEN and CDR2 SYDVKM. Germline trimming cut 7 bases from V and 1 base from J; bases unmatched to any gene: 2. The CDR3 sequence is CASKGRGTDTQYF. Here the CDR3 DNA reads TGTGCCAGCAAAGGGAGGGGCACAGATACGCAGTATTTT.

The genes are TRBV11-3 and TRBJ2-5; 7 bases align to TRBD2. The CDR3 has 13 amino acids. The ends lost 5 bases at V and 6 bases at J; junction bases unmatched: 6. Germline values: CDR1 SGHNT, CDR2 YENEEA. CDR3 in DNA: TGTGCCAGCAGCCTCCAACTAGCGCAGACCCAGTACTTC. Its protein product is CASSLQLAQTQYF.

This chain joins TRBV7-9 and TRBJ2-3; no definite D call. The CDR3 totals 8 residues. Trimming removed 11 bases at V and 6 bases at J, with 3 bases between. Germline V CDR1 and CDR2: SEHNR, FQNEAQ (reference sequence). The CDR3 DNA reads as TGTGCCTACGATACGCAGTATTTT. Translated, it gives CAYDTQYF.

V and J are TRBV10-3 and TRBJ2-7; the D is unclear. This CDR3 contains 11 residues. The V gene lost 2 bases and the J gene lost 5 bases, with 4 bases spanning the gap. The germline V gene encodes CDR1 ENHRY and CDR2 SYGVKD. The CDR3 coding sequence is TGTGCCATCAGTGAGGCCAACGAGCAGTACTTC. The encoded protein is CAISEANEQYF.

This chain connects TRBV30 to TRBJ2-1; no clear D gene. Germline V CDR1 and CDR2: GTSNPN, SVGIG (reference sequence). The CDR3 contains 15 residues. V lost 0 bases, J lost 2 bases, and 11 bases lay in between. The CDR3 DNA follows: TGTGCCTGGAGTGTACATAGCAAGGCCTACAATGAGCAGTTCTTC. Amino acid sequence: CAWSVHSKAYNEQFF. The full variable domain, completed using reference TRBV30 and TRBJ2-1, is SQTIHQWPATLVQPVGSPLSLECTVEGTSNPNLYWYRQAAGRGLQLLFYSVGIGQISSEVPQNLSASRPQDRQFILSSKKLLLSDSGFYLCAWSVHSKAYNEQFFGPGTRLTVL.

V usage is TRBV11-3 and J usage is TRBJ2-3; the match to TRBD2 covers 7 bases. After removal of 5 bases from V and 1 base from J, the junction contained 9 bases not matched to a gene. The CDR3 loop spans 16 amino acids. Germline V CDR1 and CDR2: SGHNT, YENEEA. This CDR3 reads CASSLYGAGGTDTQYF. The CDR3 nucleotides read TGTGCCAGCAGCCTCTACGGGGCGGGGGGCACAGATACGCAGTATTTT.

The chain is built from TRBV23-1 and TRBJ2-1; D not resolved. TRBV23-1 is known as an ORF, though its function is uncertain. The CDR3 is made up of 13 amino acids. The V gene lost 4 bases and the J gene lost 5 bases, with 9 bases spanning the gap. The CDR3 sequence: CASSPSLDNEQFF. The CDR3 DNA reads as TGCGCCAGCAGTCCCTCGCTTGACAATGAGCAGTTCTTC.

This clone occurred a few times. The chain links TRBV13 to TRBJ2-7; D gene unclear. Trimming pared 4 bases from V and 0 bases from J, leaving 13 bases between. Germline V gives CDR1 PRHDT, CDR2 FYEKMQ (reference sequence). This CDR3 is 15 amino acids long. CDR3: CASSSLGRRSYEQYF. The CDR3 coding sequence is TGTGCCAGCAGCTCCCTGGGCCGACGCTCCTACGAGCAGTACTTC.

Turning to this clone: The same CDR3 is also encoded by other DNA sequences in this sample. The V call is TRBV5-1, the J call TRBJ1-1, with 8 bases aligning to TRBD1. Per the germline V gene, CDR1 is SGHRS and CDR2 is YFSETQ. Germline trimming cut 3 bases from V and 1 base from J; bases unmatched to any gene: 2. The CDR3 contains 14 residues. Here the CDR3 reads CASSSGQGNTEAFF. The CDR3 coding sequence is TGCGCCAGCAGCTCAGGACAGGGGAACACTGAAGCTTTCTTT.

The V and J genes are TRBV5-4 and TRBJ1-2, with D possibly being TRBD1 (6 bases). The germline V and J ends were trimmed by 3 bases and 0 bases, with 9 bases remaining between them. The CDR3 consists of 14 residues. Germline V CDR1 and CDR2: SGHNT, YYREEE (reference sequence). The CDR3 DNA sequence: TGTGCCAGCAGCTCGGACAGTTCTAACTATGGCTACACCTTC. As protein: CASSSDSSNYGYTF.

This clone was seen only a few times. The CDR3 sequence: CASGLGLGANVLTF. DNA for the CDR3: TGTGCCAGCGGGCTAGGGCTCGGGGCCAACGTCCTGACTTTC. This sequence joins TRBV2 and TRBJ2-6, with unresolved D. CDR1 is SNHLY, CDR2 FYNNEI, per germline. CDR3 size: 14 residues. Trimming cost V 8 bases and J 4 bases, with 12 bases left between them.

There are a few counts of this clone. The chain links TRBV7-2 to TRBJ2-2; D is uncertain. This CDR3 is built from 11 residues. The V and J ends lost 3 bases and 6 bases respectively, with 2 bases between them. Germline-derived CDR1 and CDR2 are SGHTA and FQGNSA. The CDR3 nucleotides read TGTGCCAGCAGCTTCGCCGGGGAGCTGTTTTTT. Translation: CASSFAGELFF.